Listed here are 4 T cell receptor beta chains from one sample, sequenced in a study of blood T cells in healthy people across ages. For the second PCR, which ran for about 7 to 11 cycles, a sample-barcoded 5' primer and a J-beta primer mix were used. TCRdb passed the 5' RACE reads through MiXCR, listing each CDR3 protein once. Counted here are about 940,000 distinct CDR3 sequences, under 50% occurring once; the ten biggest clones make up 13%. The sample taken for sequencing was blood. These receptors were taken from a man younger than 45 in good health.

Comment on this clonotype: Relative to the germline gene, one junction end is altered; a read error may explain this. The chain joins TRBV4-3 to TRBJ2-3, with a tentative D call TRBD2 (6 bases). This CDR3 spans 16 amino acids. CDR1 is LGHNA and CDR2 is YSLEER in the germline V gene. The CDR3 loop is CASSQAPGVSTGTQYF. The CDR3 DNA is TGCGCCAGCAGCCAAGCTCCGGGGGTTAGCACAGGTACGCAGTATTTT.

The J gene is TRBJ1-4, the V gene TRBV7-6, with 8 bases that match TRBD1. The CDR3 runs to 15 residues. The germline V gene has CDR1 SGHVS and CDR2 FNYEAQ. Trimming cost V 1 base and J 8 bases; bases outside gene matches: 6. The CDR3 loop reads CASSLDSRGHEKLFF. The CDR3 DNA reads TGTGCCAGCAGCTTAGATTCCAGGGGGCACGAAAAACTGTTTTTT.

J is TRBJ2-7 and V is TRBV27, with 8 bases fitting TRBD1. Germline V gives CDR1 MNHEY, CDR2 SMNVEV (reference sequence). The V and J ends lost 4 bases and 4 bases, in that order; junction bases with no gene match: 6. CDR3 length: 14 amino acids. This CDR3 is CASSSATGVYEQYF. The CDR3 DNA reads as TGTGCCAGCAGTTCCGCGACAGGGGTTTACGAGCAGTACTTC.

The gene calls are TRBV12-3 or TRBV12-4 and TRBJ2-1; D uncertain. Trimming removed 1 base from V and 3 bases from J, with 10 bases in between. CDR3 length: 15 amino acids. CDR3 coding DNA: TGTGCCAGCAGTTTAGGACATGCTGGCTACAATGAGCAGTTCTTC. Amino acid sequence: CASSLGHAGYNEQFF.